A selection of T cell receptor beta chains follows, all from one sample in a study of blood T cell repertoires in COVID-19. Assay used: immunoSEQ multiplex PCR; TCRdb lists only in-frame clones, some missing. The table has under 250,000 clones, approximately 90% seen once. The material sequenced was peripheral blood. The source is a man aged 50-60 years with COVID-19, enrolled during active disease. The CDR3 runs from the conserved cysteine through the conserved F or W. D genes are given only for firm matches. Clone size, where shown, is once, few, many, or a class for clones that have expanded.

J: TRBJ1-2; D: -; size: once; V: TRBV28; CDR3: CASSIGGDGYTF; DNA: TGTGCCAGCAGTATCGGGGGGGATGGCTACACCTTC
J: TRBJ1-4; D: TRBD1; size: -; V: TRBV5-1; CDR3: CASSLQGAQEKLFF; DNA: TGCGCCAGCAGCTTACAGGGGGCGCAAGAAAAACTGTTTTTT
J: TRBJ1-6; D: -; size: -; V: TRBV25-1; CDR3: CASSGRVNSPLHF; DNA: TGTGCCAGCAGTGGGAGAGTAAATTCACCCCTCCACTTT
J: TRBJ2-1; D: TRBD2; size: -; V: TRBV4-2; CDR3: CASSQPTSGGSSYNEQFF; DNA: TGTGCCAGCAGCCAACCGACTAGCGGAGGGAGCTCCTACAATGAGCAGTTCTTC
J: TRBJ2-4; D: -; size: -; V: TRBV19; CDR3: CASSNLQQLAKNIQYF; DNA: TGTGCCAGTAGTAACCTACAGCAACTAGCCAAAAACATTCAGTACTTC
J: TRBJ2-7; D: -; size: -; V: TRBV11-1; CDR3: CASSPQTSSYEQYF; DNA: TGTGCCAGCAGCCCCCAGACTAGCTCCTACGAGCAGTACTTC
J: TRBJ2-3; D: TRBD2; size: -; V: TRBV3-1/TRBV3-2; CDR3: CASSHLGLAGTDTQYF; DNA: TGTGCCAGCAGCCACTTGGGACTAGCAGGCACAGATACGCAGTATTTT
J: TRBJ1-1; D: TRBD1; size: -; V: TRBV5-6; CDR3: CASSSQGAQYTEAFF; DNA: TGTGCCAGCAGCTCCCAGGGGGCGCAGTACACTGAAGCTTTCTTT
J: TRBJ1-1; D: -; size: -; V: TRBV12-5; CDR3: CASGLNLKRGYTEAFF; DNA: TGTGCTAGTGGTTTAAACCTGAAACGGGGGTATACTGAAGCTTTCTTT
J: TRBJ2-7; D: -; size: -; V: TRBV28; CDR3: CASSQQPSASSEQYF; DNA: TGTGCCAGCAGTCAACAGCCGTCGGCGAGCTCCGAGCAGTACTTC
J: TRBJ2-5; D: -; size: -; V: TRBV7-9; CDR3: CASSLGTDFQETQYF; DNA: TGTGCCAGCAGCTTAGGGACAGACTTCCAAGAGACCCAGTACTTC
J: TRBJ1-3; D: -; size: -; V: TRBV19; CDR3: CASSISSSSGNTIYF; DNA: TGTGCCAGTAGTATTAGCAGTAGCTCTGGAAACACCATATATTTT
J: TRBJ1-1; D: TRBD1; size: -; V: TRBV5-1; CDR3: CASSPGQGAGNTEAFF; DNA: TGCGCCAGCAGCCCGGGACAGGGGGCGGGAAACACTGAAGCTTTCTTT
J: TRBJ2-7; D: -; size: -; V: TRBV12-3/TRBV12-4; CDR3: CASRRGQSYEQYF; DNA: TGTGCCAGCAGGCGGGGACAGAGCTACGAGCAGTACTTC
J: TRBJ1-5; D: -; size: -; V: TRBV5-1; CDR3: CASSLQGLGQPQHF; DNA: TGCGCCAGCAGCTTACAGGGTTTGGGTCAGCCCCAGCATTTT
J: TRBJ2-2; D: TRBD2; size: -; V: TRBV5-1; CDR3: CASSPRTSGNTGELFF; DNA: TGCGCCAGCAGCCCCCGGACTAGCGGGAACACCGGGGAGCTGTTTTTT
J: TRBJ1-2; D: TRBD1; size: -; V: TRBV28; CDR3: CASAPGQGTGGYTF; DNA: TGTGCCAGCGCTCCGGGACAGGGGACCGGTGGCTACACCTTC
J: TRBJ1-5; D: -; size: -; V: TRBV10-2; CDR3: CASRKQGGNQPQHF; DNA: TGCGCCAGCAGAAAACAGGGAGGCAATCAGCCCCAGCATTTT
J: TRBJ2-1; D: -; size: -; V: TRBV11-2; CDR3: CASSRTEGLSNEQFF; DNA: TGTGCCAGCAGCCGTACGGAGGGCCTATCCAATGAGCAGTTCTTC
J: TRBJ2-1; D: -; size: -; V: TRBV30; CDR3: CAWSEAGPVNEQFF; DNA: TGTGCCTGGAGTGAGGCAGGGCCGGTCAATGAGCAGTTCTTC
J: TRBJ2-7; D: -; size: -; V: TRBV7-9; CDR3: CASRPGWQDEQYF; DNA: TGTGCCAGCAGACCCGGTTGGCAGGACGAGCAGTACTTC
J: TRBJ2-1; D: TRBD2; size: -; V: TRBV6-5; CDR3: CASSYKAGGVNEQFF; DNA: TGTGCCAGCAGTTACAAAGCGGGAGGAGTGAATGAGCAGTTCTTC
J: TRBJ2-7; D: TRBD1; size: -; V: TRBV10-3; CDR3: CAISEGTGYVYEQYF; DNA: TGTGCCATCAGTGAAGGGACAGGGTATGTCTACGAGCAGTACTTC
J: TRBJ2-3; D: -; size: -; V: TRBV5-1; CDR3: CASSLRADTQYF; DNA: TGCGCCAGCAGCTTGCGTGCAGATACGCAGTATTTT
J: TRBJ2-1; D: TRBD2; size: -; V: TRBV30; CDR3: CAWGGHSGGAGEQFF; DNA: TGTGCCTGGGGAGGCCATAGCGGGGGGGCAGGTGAGCAGTTCTTC
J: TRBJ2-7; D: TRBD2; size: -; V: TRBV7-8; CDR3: CASGNIAGGSYEQYF; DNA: TGTGCCAGCGGAAACATAGCGGGAGGCTCCTACGAGCAGTACTTC
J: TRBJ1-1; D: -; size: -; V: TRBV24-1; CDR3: CATSDQSPGHGAFF; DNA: TGTGCCACCAGTGACCAATCACCGGGACACGGAGCTTTCTTT
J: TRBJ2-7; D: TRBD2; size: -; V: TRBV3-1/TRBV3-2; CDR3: CASSQGLAGGFLYEQYF; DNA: TGTGCCAGCAGCCAGGGACTAGCGGGGGGGTTCCTCTACGAGCAGTACTTC
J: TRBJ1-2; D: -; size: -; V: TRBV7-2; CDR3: CASSPNFSQGLVLGYTF; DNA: TGTGCCAGCAGCCCCAATTTTTCGCAGGGACTCGTTCTCGGCTACACCTTC
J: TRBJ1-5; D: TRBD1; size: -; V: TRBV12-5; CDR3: CASGYRGSNQPQHF; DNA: TGTGCTAGTGGTTACAGGGGTAGCAATCAGCCCCAGCATTTT
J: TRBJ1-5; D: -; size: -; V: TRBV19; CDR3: CASSRQEDQPQHF; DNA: TGTGCCAGTAGTAGACAGGAGGATCAGCCCCAGCATTTT
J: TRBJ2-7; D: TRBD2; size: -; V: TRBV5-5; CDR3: CASSYDGLAGNYEQYF; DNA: TGTGCCAGCAGCTACGACGGACTAGCGGGAAACTACGAGCAGTACTTC
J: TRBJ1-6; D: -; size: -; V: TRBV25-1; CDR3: CASRGAGSSYNSPLHF; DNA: TGTGCCAGCAGGGGGGCAGGGAGCTCCTATAATTCACCCCTCCACTTT
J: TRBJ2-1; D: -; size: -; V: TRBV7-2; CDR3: CASRNRGTLPYNEQFF; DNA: TGTGCCAGCAGAAACCGCGGGACTCTGCCCTACAATGAGCAGTTCTTC
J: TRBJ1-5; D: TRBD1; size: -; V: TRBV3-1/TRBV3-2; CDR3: CASSQDRGQVTYSNQPQHF; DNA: TGTGCCAGCAGCCAAGATAGGGGACAGGTCACATATAGCAATCAGCCCCAGCATTTT
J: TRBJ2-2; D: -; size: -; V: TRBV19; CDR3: CATLDRLNTGELFF; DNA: TGTGCCACACTGGACAGATTGAACACCGGGGAGCTGTTTTTT
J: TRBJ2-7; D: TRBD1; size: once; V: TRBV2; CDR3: CARGGQGYEQYF; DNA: TGTGCCAGGGGAGGACAGGGCTACGAGCAGTACTTC
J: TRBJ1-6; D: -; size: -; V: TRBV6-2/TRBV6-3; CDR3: CASSLERAGGSPLHF; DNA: TGTGCCAGCAGCCTCGAGCGGGCGGGGGGTTCACCCCTCCACTTT
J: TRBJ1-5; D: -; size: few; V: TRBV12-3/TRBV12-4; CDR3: CASSPRHNQPQHF; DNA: TGTGCCAGCAGTCCCAGACACAATCAGCCCCAGCATTTT
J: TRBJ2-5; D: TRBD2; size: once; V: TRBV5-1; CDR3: CASSRSGGGETQYF; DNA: TGCGCCAGCAGCCGGAGCGGGGGCGGGGAGACCCAGTACTTC
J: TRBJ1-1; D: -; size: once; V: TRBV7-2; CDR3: CASSPRRAEAFF; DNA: TGTGCCAGCAGCCCCCGACGGGCTGAAGCTTTCTTT
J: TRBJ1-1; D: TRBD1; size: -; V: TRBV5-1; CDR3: CASSPLTTGGLGVMPEAFF; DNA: TGCGCCAGCAGCCCCCTAACGACAGGGGGCCTTGGGGTTATGCCTGAAGCTTTCTTT
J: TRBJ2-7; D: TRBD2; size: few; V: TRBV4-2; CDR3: CASSPKRGDTYEQYF; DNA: TGTGCCAGCAGCCCCAAGCGGGGAGATACTTACGAGCAGTACTTC
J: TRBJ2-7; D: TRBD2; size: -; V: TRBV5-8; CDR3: CASSPGLSSYEQYF; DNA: TGTGCCAGCAGCCCGGGACTAAGCTCCTACGAGCAGTACTTC
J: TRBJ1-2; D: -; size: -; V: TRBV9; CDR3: CASSPAGGTYGYTF; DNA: TGTGCCAGCAGCCCAGCGGGGGGGACCTATGGCTACACCTTC
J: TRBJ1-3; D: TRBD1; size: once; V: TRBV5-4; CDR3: CASSSTGTGNTIYF; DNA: TGTGCCAGCAGCTCGACAGGGACTGGAAACACCATATATTTT
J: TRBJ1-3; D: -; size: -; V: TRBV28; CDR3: CATFRGNTIYF; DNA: TGTGCCACTTTCCGTGGAAACACCATATATTTT
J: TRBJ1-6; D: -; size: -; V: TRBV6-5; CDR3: CASSYSSRGIESPLHF; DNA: TGTGCCAGCAGTTACTCGAGCCGGGGGATAGAGTCACCCCTCCACTTT
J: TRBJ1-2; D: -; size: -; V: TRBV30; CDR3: CAWSDRATNYGYTF; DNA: TGTGCCTGGAGTGACAGGGCGACTAACTATGGCTACACCTTC
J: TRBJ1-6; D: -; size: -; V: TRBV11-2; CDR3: CASSLGQSYNSPLHF; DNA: TGTGCCAGCAGCTTAGGCCAGTCCTATAATTCACCCCTCCACTTT
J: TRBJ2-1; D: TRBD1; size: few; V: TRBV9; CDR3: CASSQRTGAGSYNEQFF; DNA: TGTGCCAGCAGCCAACGGACAGGGGCAGGCTCCTACAATGAGCAGTTCTTC
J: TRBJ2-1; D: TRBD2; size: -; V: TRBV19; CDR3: CASSITSGLHNEQFF; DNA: TGTGCCAGTAGTATCACTAGCGGACTTCACAATGAGCAGTTCTTC
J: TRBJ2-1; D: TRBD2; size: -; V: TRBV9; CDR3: CASSVGLGTSGMSYNEQFF; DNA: TGTGCCAGCAGCGTAGGGTTGGGGACTAGCGGGATGTCCTACAATGAGCAGTTCTTC
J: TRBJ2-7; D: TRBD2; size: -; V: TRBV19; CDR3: CASSSGTSSDEQYF; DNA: TGTGCCAGTAGTTCCGGGACTAGCTCGGACGAGCAGTACTTC
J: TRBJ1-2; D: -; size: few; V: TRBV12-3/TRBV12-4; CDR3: CASSPDRIYGYTF; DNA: TGTGCCAGCAGTCCCGACAGGATCTATGGCTACACCTTC